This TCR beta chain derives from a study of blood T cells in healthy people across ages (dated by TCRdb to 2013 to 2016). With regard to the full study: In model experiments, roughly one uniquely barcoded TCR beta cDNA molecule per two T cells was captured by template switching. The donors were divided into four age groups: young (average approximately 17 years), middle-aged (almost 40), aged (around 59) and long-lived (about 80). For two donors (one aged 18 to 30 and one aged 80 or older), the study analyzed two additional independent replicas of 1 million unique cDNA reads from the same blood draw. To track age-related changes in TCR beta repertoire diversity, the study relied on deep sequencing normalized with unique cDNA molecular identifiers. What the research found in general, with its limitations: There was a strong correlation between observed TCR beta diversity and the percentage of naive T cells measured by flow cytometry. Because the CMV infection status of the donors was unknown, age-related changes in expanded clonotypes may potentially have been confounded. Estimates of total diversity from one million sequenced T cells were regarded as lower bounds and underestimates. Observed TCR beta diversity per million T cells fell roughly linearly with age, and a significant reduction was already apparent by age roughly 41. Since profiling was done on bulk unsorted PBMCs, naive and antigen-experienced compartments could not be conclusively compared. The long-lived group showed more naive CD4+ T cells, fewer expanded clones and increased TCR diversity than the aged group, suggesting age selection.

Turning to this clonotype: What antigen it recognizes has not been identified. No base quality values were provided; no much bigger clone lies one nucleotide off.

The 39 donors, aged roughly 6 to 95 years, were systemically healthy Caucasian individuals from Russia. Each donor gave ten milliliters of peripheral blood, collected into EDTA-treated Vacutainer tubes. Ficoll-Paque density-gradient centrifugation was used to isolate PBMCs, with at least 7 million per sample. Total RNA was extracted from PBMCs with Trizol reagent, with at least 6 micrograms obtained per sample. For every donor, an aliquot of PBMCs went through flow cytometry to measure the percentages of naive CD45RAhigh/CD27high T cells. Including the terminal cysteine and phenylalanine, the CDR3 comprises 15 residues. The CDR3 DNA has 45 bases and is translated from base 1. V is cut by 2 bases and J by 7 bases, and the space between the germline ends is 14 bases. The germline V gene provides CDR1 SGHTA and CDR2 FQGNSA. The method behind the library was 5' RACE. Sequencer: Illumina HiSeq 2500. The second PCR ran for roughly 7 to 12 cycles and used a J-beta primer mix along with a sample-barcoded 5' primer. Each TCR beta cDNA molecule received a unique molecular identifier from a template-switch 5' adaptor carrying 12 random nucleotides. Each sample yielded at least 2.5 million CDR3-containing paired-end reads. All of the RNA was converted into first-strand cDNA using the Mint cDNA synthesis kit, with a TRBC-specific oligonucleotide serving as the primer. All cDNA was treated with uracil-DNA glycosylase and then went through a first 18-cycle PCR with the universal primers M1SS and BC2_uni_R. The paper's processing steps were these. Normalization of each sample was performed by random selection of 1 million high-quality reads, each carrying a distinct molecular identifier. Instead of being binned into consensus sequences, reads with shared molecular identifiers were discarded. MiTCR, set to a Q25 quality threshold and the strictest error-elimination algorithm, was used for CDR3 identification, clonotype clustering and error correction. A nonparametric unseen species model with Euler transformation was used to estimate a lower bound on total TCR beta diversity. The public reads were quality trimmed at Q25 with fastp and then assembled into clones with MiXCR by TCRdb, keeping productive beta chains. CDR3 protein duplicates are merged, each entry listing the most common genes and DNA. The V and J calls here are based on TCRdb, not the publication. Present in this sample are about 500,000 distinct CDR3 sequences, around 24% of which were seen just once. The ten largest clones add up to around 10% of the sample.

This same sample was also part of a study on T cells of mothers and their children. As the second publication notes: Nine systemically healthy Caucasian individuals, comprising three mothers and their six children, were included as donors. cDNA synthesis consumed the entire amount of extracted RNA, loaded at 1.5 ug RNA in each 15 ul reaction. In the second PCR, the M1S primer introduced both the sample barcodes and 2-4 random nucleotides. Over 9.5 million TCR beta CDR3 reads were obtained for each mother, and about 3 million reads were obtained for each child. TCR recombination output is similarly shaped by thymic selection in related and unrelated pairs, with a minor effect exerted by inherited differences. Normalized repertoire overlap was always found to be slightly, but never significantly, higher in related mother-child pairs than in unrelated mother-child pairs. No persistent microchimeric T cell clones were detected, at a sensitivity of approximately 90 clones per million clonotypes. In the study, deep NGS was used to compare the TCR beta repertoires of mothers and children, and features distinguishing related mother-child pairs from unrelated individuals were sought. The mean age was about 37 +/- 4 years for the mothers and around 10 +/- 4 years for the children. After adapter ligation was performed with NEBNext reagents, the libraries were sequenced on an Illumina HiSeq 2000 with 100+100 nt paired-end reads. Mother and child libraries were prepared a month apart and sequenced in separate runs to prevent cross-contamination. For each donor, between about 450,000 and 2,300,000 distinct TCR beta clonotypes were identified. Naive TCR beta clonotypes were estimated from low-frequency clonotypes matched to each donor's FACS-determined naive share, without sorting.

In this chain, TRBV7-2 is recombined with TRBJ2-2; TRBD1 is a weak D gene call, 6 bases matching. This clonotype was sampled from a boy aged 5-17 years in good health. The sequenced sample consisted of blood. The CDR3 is CASSLRTGTNGELFF. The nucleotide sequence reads TGTGCCAGCAGCTTACGTACAGGGACAAACGGGGAGCTGTTTTTT.